Listed below are T cell receptor beta chains from one sample, sequenced in a study of blood T cell repertoires in COVID-19. Measured with immunoSEQ multiplex PCR; TCRdb has only the in-frame clones, and not every one. The sample has over 200,000 clones, around 90% seen once. Sequenced: peripheral blood. The receptor source for this set is a man aged 30 to 39 with COVID-19, enrolled during active disease. The CDR3 runs from the conserved cysteine through the conserved F or W. Fields, in order: D gene, clone size, V gene, J gene, CDR3 DNA, CDR3 protein. The D gene is left open where the match is weak. Size tells how often a clone was seen (once, few, many) or the class of an expanded clone, and some rows leave it out.

d_gene: -
abundance: -
v_gene: TRBV19
j_gene: TRBJ2-1
CDR3nt: TGTGCCAGTAGTGTCAGGCAGGTCCCCGAAGAGCAGTTCTTC
CDR3aa: CASSVRQVPEEQFF

d_gene: -
abundance: few
v_gene: TRBV27
j_gene: TRBJ2-7
CDR3nt: TGTGCCAGCTATGCTAGCTCCTACGAGCAGTACTTC
CDR3aa: CASYASSYEQYF

d_gene: -
abundance: -
v_gene: TRBV4-3
j_gene: TRBJ2-2
CDR3nt: TGCGCCAGCAGCCCACCTAGGTCGGAACAGGCCTACACCGGGGAGCTGTTTTTT
CDR3aa: CASSPPRSEQAYTGELFF

d_gene: TRBD2
abundance: once
v_gene: TRBV7-9
j_gene: TRBJ2-1
CDR3nt: TGTGCCAGCAGCCCTCGGACTAGCGGCTACAATGAGCAGTTCTTC
CDR3aa: CASSPRTSGYNEQFF

d_gene: -
abundance: -
v_gene: TRBV5-6
j_gene: TRBJ2-4
CDR3nt: TGTGCCAGCAGCTGGGGACTCGAACGTCCGAAAAACATTCAGTACTTC
CDR3aa: CASSWGLERPKNIQYF

d_gene: TRBD2
abundance: -
v_gene: TRBV28
j_gene: TRBJ2-3
CDR3nt: TGTGCCAGCAGTCCCCCCGGGAGGACGCAGTATTTT
CDR3aa: CASSPPGRTQYF

d_gene: TRBD1
abundance: -
v_gene: TRBV6-5
j_gene: TRBJ2-2
CDR3nt: TGTGCCAGCAGTAGGACAGGGGGCAACACCGGGGAGCTGTTTTTT
CDR3aa: CASSRTGGNTGELFF

d_gene: TRBD1
abundance: -
v_gene: TRBV28
j_gene: TRBJ1-3
CDR3nt: TGTGCCAGCAGCCCAGCCGGGACAGGGAGAAACACCATATATTTT
CDR3aa: CASSPAGTGRNTIYF

d_gene: TRBD2
abundance: -
v_gene: TRBV24-1
j_gene: TRBJ2-7
CDR3nt: TGTGCCACCAGTGATCCCCTAGCGGGAGAGGACTACGAGCAGTACTTC
CDR3aa: CATSDPLAGEDYEQYF

d_gene: TRBD1
abundance: -
v_gene: TRBV5-6
j_gene: TRBJ2-7
CDR3nt: TGTGCCAGCAGCTTGGGGAGACAGGGGGTTCTCTCCGAGCAGTACTTC
CDR3aa: CASSLGRQGVLSEQYF

d_gene: TRBD1
abundance: -
v_gene: TRBV4-3
j_gene: TRBJ2-2
CDR3nt: TGCGCCAGCAGCCAGGAGTACAGGGGTAGTGGCACCGGGGAGCTGTTTTTT
CDR3aa: CASSQEYRGSGTGELFF

d_gene: TRBD1
abundance: -
v_gene: TRBV5-1
j_gene: TRBJ1-2
CDR3nt: TGCGCCAGCAGCTTGGCCGACACCGGGACAGGACTAAACTATGGCTACACCTTC
CDR3aa: CASSLADTGTGLNYGYTF

d_gene: -
abundance: -
v_gene: TRBV7-2
j_gene: TRBJ2-7
CDR3nt: TGTGCCAGCAGCTTAGTAACGGGGTTCAGCTCCTACGAGCAGTACTTC
CDR3aa: CASSLVTGFSSYEQYF

d_gene: -
abundance: -
v_gene: TRBV15
j_gene: TRBJ1-4
CDR3nt: TGTGCCACCAGCAGATATAGCCGTACCCTTAATGAAAAACTGTTTTTT
CDR3aa: CATSRYSRTLNEKLFF

d_gene: -
abundance: -
v_gene: TRBV29-1
j_gene: TRBJ1-5
CDR3nt: TGCAGCGCTCAGCAGGGGCGTAATCAGCCCCAGCATTTT
CDR3aa: CSAQQGRNQPQHF

d_gene: TRBD1
abundance: -
v_gene: TRBV28
j_gene: TRBJ1-2
CDR3nt: TGTGCCAGCAGTCCCTCGGACAGGGCGGGCGGCTACACCTTC
CDR3aa: CASSPSDRAGGYTF

d_gene: TRBD2
abundance: once
v_gene: TRBV5-1
j_gene: TRBJ2-5
CDR3nt: TGCGCCAGCAGCTTGTTGCGGGAGACTCAGCAGTACTTC
CDR3aa: CASSLLRETQQYF

d_gene: TRBD2
abundance: -
v_gene: TRBV7-3
j_gene: TRBJ2-7
CDR3nt: TGTGCCAGCAGTTGGACTAGCGGGAGTTCCTACGAGCAGTACTTC
CDR3aa: CASSWTSGSSYEQYF

d_gene: TRBD1
abundance: -
v_gene: TRBV7-8
j_gene: TRBJ1-1
CDR3nt: TGTGCCAGCAGCGTGGACAGGGGACTGAACACTGAAGCTTTCTTT
CDR3aa: CASSVDRGLNTEAFF

d_gene: -
abundance: -
v_gene: TRBV5-8
j_gene: TRBJ1-2
CDR3nt: TGTGCCAGCAGCTTTACAGGGCCCTATGGCTACACCTTC
CDR3aa: CASSFTGPYGYTF

d_gene: TRBD1
abundance: once
v_gene: TRBV7-2
j_gene: TRBJ1-5
CDR3nt: TGTGCCAGCAGCCAGGAGGGACAGGGGAATCAGCCCCAGCATTTT
CDR3aa: CASSQEGQGNQPQHF

d_gene: TRBD1
abundance: -
v_gene: TRBV28
j_gene: TRBJ1-2
CDR3nt: TGTGCCAGCAGTTTCCCGGGACAGTCATATGGCTACACCTTC
CDR3aa: CASSFPGQSYGYTF

d_gene: TRBD1
abundance: -
v_gene: TRBV4-3
j_gene: TRBJ2-7
CDR3nt: TGCGCCAGCAGCCAAGATCTGGGACAGTCAACCTACGAGCAGTACTTC
CDR3aa: CASSQDLGQSTYEQYF

d_gene: -
abundance: -
v_gene: TRBV9
j_gene: TRBJ1-6
CDR3nt: TGTGCCAGCAGCGTAGGGGGCGCCTATAATTCACCCCTCCACTTT
CDR3aa: CASSVGGAYNSPLHF

d_gene: TRBD1
abundance: -
v_gene: TRBV5-4
j_gene: TRBJ1-1
CDR3nt: TGTGCCAGCAGCTTGAGTAGGTGGACAGGGACTGAAGCTTTCTTT
CDR3aa: CASSLSRWTGTEAFF

d_gene: -
abundance: -
v_gene: TRBV3-1/TRBV3-2
j_gene: TRBJ1-6
CDR3nt: TGTGCCAGCAGCCAAGGCGGGGGGCTAGGATCACCCCTCCACTTT
CDR3aa: CASSQGGGLGSPLHF

d_gene: -
abundance: few
v_gene: TRBV27
j_gene: TRBJ2-7
CDR3nt: TGTGCCAGCAGTTTGAGGAAGGATCTCTACGAGCAGTACTTC
CDR3aa: CASSLRKDLYEQYF

d_gene: -
abundance: -
v_gene: TRBV11-3
j_gene: TRBJ1-5
CDR3nt: TGTGCCAGCAGCCCTATGGAGGGGAGAAGCAATCAGCCCCAGCATTTT
CDR3aa: CASSPMEGRSNQPQHF

d_gene: -
abundance: -
v_gene: TRBV19
j_gene: TRBJ1-2
CDR3nt: TGTGCCAGTCCAAAAGGCGGGACGGTTCCGGGCTACACCTTC
CDR3aa: CASPKGGTVPGYTF

d_gene: -
abundance: -
v_gene: TRBV6-5
j_gene: TRBJ2-1
CDR3nt: TGTGCCAGCAGTCCAGGCCCCAATGAGCAGTTCTTC
CDR3aa: CASSPGPNEQFF

d_gene: TRBD2
abundance: once
v_gene: TRBV9
j_gene: TRBJ2-1
CDR3nt: TGTGCCAGCAGCGTCGGGACTAGCGTTTACAATGAGCAGTTCTTC
CDR3aa: CASSVGTSVYNEQFF

d_gene: TRBD1
abundance: -
v_gene: TRBV14
j_gene: TRBJ1-1
CDR3nt: TGTGCCAGCAGCCAGATTCCCGGGACAGTGAACACTGAAGCTTTCTTT
CDR3aa: CASSQIPGTVNTEAFF

d_gene: TRBD2
abundance: -
v_gene: TRBV19
j_gene: TRBJ2-1
CDR3nt: TGTGCCAGTAGTGTAGGACTAGCGGCCTACAATGAGCAGTTCTTC
CDR3aa: CASSVGLAAYNEQFF

d_gene: -
abundance: -
v_gene: TRBV6-4
j_gene: TRBJ2-3
CDR3nt: TGTGCCAGCAGTGACGGGCCAGAAGGCACAGATACGCAGTATTTT
CDR3aa: CASSDGPEGTDTQYF

d_gene: -
abundance: -
v_gene: TRBV6-6
j_gene: TRBJ1-1
CDR3nt: TGTGCCAGCACACACAGGGCAGGGTACACTGAAGCTTTCTTT
CDR3aa: CASTHRAGYTEAFF

d_gene: -
abundance: -
v_gene: TRBV4-2
j_gene: TRBJ2-2
CDR3nt: TGTGCCAGCAGCAAGACCTTCAGGGTTGGCGGGGAGCTGTTTTTT
CDR3aa: CASSKTFRVGGELFF

d_gene: TRBD1
abundance: -
v_gene: TRBV6-5
j_gene: TRBJ1-6
CDR3nt: TGTGCCAGCAGTTCAGGACAGGCCCTTAATTCACCCCTCCACTTT
CDR3aa: CASSSGQALNSPLHF

d_gene: -
abundance: -
v_gene: TRBV5-1
j_gene: TRBJ1-2
CDR3nt: TGCGCCAGCAGCTTGATTGACAAACCCTATGGCTACACCTTC
CDR3aa: CASSLIDKPYGYTF

d_gene: TRBD1
abundance: -
v_gene: TRBV9
j_gene: TRBJ2-7
CDR3nt: TGTGCCAGCAGCTCGGGACAGTCCTACGAGCAGTACTTC
CDR3aa: CASSSGQSYEQYF

d_gene: -
abundance: -
v_gene: TRBV5-1
j_gene: TRBJ2-7
CDR3nt: TGCGCCAGCAGCTTGGGGAGGGGCTCGGACGAGCAGTACTTC
CDR3aa: CASSLGRGSDEQYF

d_gene: TRBD1
abundance: -
v_gene: TRBV10-3
j_gene: TRBJ1-2
CDR3nt: TGTGCCATATCCTTACAGGGGGGCTATGGCTACACCTTC
CDR3aa: CAISLQGGYGYTF

d_gene: -
abundance: -
v_gene: TRBV18
j_gene: TRBJ1-2
CDR3nt: TGTGCCAGCTCACCACCGGCGGGGAGGCGGTATGGCTACACCTTC
CDR3aa: CASSPPAGRRYGYTF

d_gene: TRBD1
abundance: few
v_gene: TRBV7-9
j_gene: TRBJ2-7
CDR3nt: TGTGCCAGCAGCTCACCGGGACAGGGCTACGAGCAGTACTTC
CDR3aa: CASSSPGQGYEQYF

d_gene: -
abundance: -
v_gene: TRBV9
j_gene: TRBJ1-2
CDR3nt: TGTGCCAGCAGCGTAGGACAAGGCCGGTATGGCTACACCTTC
CDR3aa: CASSVGQGRYGYTF

d_gene: -
abundance: -
v_gene: TRBV7-2
j_gene: TRBJ1-1
CDR3nt: TGTGCCAGCAGCTTACAAGGGAGGGGGAACACTGAAGCTTTCTTT
CDR3aa: CASSLQGRGNTEAFF

d_gene: TRBD2
abundance: -
v_gene: TRBV28
j_gene: TRBJ2-7
CDR3nt: TGTGCCAGCAGTTTATACCTTGTGCTTTGGGGGGGAACCTCCTACGAGCAGTACTTC
CDR3aa: CASSLYLVLWGGTSYEQYF

d_gene: TRBD1
abundance: -
v_gene: TRBV18
j_gene: TRBJ2-3
CDR3nt: TGTGCCAGCTCACCGAACAGGGGGCGCACAGATACGCAGTATTTT
CDR3aa: CASSPNRGRTDTQYF

d_gene: -
abundance: -
v_gene: TRBV7-3
j_gene: TRBJ2-5
CDR3nt: TGTGCCAGCAGCTTAGGGGGGTTGGAGACCCAGTACTTC
CDR3aa: CASSLGGLETQYF

d_gene: -
abundance: -
v_gene: TRBV7-9
j_gene: TRBJ1-2
CDR3nt: TGTGCCAGCAGCCCAGGACAGCGGTATGGCTACACCTTC
CDR3aa: CASSPGQRYGYTF

d_gene: TRBD1
abundance: -
v_gene: TRBV29-1
j_gene: TRBJ1-2
CDR3nt: TGCAGCGTCGGACAGGGGACGCGTGGCTACACCTTC
CDR3aa: CSVGQGTRGYTF

d_gene: -
abundance: -
v_gene: TRBV7-2
j_gene: TRBJ1-5
CDR3nt: TGTGCCAGCAGCTTAGCAAGAGGGCAGCAGCCCCAGCATTTT
CDR3aa: CASSLARGQQPQHF